This T cell receptor beta chain was sequenced during a study of cytomegalovirus exposure and HLA in healthy donors. The V end was cut by 1 base, the J end by 6 bases, with 13 bases between. Germline-derived CDR1 and CDR2 are SQVTM and ANQGSEA. The CDR3 is made up of 13 amino acids. PCR involved 60 Vbeta and 13 Jbeta primers. Profiling relied on immunoSEQ multiplex PCR, and the TCRdb table lists in-frame clones only, not all of them. The sample comprises roughly 150,000 clones, 75% to 90% of which are singletons, and over 2% rests with the top ten. As for this clone: Antigen unknown.

The study's findings and limits: Relative to equally common others, HLA-associated TCR beta chains showed greater clonal expansion in a later analysis.

The source of this sequence is a male donor in good health and CMV-seronegative. The sequencing input was PBMCs. This chain links TRBV29-1 with TRBJ2-7, with D possibly TRBD1 on 5 matching bases. The CDR3 DNA sequence: TGCAGCGTTGAAGCGAACCCAGGGCCCGAGCAGTACTTC. Encoded protein: CSVEANPGPEQYF.